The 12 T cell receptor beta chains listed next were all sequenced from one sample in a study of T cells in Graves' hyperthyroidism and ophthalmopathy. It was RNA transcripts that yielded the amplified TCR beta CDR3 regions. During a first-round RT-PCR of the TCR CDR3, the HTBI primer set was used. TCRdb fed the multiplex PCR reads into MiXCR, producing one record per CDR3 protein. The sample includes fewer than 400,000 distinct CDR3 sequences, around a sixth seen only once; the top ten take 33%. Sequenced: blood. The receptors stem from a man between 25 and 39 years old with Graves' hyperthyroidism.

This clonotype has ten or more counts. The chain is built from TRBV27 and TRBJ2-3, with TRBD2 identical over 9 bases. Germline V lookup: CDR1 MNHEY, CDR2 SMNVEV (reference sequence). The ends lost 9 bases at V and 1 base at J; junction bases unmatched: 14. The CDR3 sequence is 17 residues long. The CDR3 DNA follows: TGTGCCAGTGCCGGGGGTAGCGGGAGTATCGGCACAGATACGCAGTATTTT. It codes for CASAGGSGSIGTDTQYF.

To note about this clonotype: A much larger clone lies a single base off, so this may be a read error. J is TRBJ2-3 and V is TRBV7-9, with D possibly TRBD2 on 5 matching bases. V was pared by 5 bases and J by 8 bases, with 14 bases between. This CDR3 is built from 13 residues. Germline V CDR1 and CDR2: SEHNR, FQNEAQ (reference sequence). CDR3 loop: CASSARTRVTQYF. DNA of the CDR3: TGTGCCAGCAGCGCTAGAACTAGGGTTACGCAGTATTTT.

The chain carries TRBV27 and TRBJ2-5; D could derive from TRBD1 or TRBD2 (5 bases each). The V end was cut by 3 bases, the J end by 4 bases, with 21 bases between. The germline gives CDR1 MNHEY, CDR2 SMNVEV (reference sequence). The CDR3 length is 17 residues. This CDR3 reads CASSLFGGSSPRETQYF. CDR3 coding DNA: TGTGCCAGCAGTTTGTTTGGGGGATCGAGCCCCCGAGAGACCCAGTACTTC.

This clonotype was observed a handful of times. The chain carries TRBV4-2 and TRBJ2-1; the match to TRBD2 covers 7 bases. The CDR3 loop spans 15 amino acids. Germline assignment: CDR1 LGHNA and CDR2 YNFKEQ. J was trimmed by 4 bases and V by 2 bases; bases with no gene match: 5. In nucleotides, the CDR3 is TGTGCCAGCAGCCAAAGGGAGGGCACGTACAATGAGCAGTTCTTC. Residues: CASSQREGTYNEQFF.

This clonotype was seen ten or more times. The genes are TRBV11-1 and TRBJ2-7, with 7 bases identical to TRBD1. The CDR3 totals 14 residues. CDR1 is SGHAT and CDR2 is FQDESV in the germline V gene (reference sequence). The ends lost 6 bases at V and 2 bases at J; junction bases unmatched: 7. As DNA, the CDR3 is TGTGCCAGCAGTCCAAGGGACAGACCCTACGAGCAGTACTTC. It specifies CASSPRDRPYEQYF.

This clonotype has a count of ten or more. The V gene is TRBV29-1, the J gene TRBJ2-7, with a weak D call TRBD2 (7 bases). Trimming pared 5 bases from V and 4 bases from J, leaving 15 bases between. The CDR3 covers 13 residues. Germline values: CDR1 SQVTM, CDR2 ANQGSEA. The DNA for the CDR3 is TGCAGCGTTAGGGAGGGAGGGGGGTACGAGCAGTACTTC. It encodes CSVREGGGYEQYF.

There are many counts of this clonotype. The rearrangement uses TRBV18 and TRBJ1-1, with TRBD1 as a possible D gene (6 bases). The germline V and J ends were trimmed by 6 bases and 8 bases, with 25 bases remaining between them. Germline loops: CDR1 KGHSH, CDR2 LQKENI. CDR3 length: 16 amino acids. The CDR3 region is CASSPTQGWVVEEAFF. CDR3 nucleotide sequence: TGTGCCAGCTCGCCGACACAGGGATGGGTAGTAGAAGAAGCTTTCTTT.

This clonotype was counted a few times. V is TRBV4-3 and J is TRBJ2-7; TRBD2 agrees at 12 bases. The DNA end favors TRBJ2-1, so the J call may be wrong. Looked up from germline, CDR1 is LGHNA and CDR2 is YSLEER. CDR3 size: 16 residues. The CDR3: CASSPHGLAGGDEQFF. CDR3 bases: TGCGCCAGCAGCCCCCATGGCCTAGCGGGAGGGGACGAGCAGTTCTTC.

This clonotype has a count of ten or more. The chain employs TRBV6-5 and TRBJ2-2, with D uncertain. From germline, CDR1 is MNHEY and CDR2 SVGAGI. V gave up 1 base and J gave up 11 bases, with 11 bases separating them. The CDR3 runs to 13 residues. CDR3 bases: TGTGCCAGCAGTTACTGGCAAGGGTCCGAGCTGTTTTTT. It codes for CASSYWQGSELFF.

CDR3 in amino acids: CSVWDAAGEQYF. Written as DNA, the CDR3 is TGCAGCGTCTGGGACGCAGCTGGAGAGCAGTACTTC. The gene calls are TRBV29-1 and TRBJ2-7; D tentatively reads TRBD1 or TRBD2 (5 bases each). The germline V gene has CDR1 SQVTM and CDR2 ANQGSEA. Trimming shortened V by 6 bases and J by 7 bases, and 16 bases separated the two germline ends. The CDR3 totals 12 residues.

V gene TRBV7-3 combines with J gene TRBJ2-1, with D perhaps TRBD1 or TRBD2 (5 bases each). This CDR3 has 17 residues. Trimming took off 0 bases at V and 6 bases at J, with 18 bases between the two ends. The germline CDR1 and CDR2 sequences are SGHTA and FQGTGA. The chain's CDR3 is CASSLTGRDPPLNEQFF. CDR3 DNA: TGTGCCAGCAGCTTAACGGGCAGGGACCCTCCCCTCAATGAGCAGTTCTTC. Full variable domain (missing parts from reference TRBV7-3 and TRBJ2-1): GAGVSQTPSNKVTEKGKYVELRCDPISGHTALYWYRQSLGQGPEFLIYFQGTGAADDSGLPNDRFFAVRPEGSVSTLKIQRTERGDSAVYLCASSLTGRDPPLNEQFFGPGTRLTVL.

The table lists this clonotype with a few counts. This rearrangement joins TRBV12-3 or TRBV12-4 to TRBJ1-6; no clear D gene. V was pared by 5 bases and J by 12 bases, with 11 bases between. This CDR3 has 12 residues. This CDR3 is CASSLEGLPLHF. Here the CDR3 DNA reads TGTGCCAGCAGTCTCGAGGGCCTACCCCTCCACTTT.